Listed below are T cell receptor beta chains from one sample, sequenced in a study of a mutant IDH1 vaccine in newly diagnosed glioma. Repertoires were generated with immunoSEQ multiplex PCR, while TCRdb's copy carries only in-frame clones and drops some. The sample contains 33,000 or so clones, roughly 80% of which appear only once. No antigen has been identified for these receptors. The input for sequencing was PBMCs, taken from a glioma patient whose treatment included an IDH1 peptide vaccine. The receptors here all came from a woman aged 25 to 39 with glioma. Some clones in this sample may be carry-over from other donors' samples. Each CDR3 is given with its conserved first and last residue. D genes are given only for firm matches. A clone size is listed for some rows: how often the clone was seen (once, few, many), or a class if it is expanded.

size	J	V	D	CDR3	DNA
-	TRBJ2-3	TRBV18	-	CASSPTGRTDTQYF	TGTGCCAGCTCACCAACAGGGCGCACAGATACGCAGTATTTT
-	TRBJ2-3	TRBV5-1	TRBD1	CASSQGGGPSTDTQYF	TGCGCCAGCAGCCAAGGGGGCGGACCTAGCACAGATACGCAGTATTTT
few	TRBJ1-1	TRBV6-6	-	CASRRIGTEAFF	TGTGCCAGCAGGCGGATTGGGACTGAAGCTTTCTTT
-	TRBJ1-1	TRBV5-8	-	CASSGRDKSAFF	TGTGCCAGCAGCGGCCGGGACAAGTCGGCTTTCTTT
-	TRBJ1-4	TRBV11-2	-	CASSPGRVQNEKLFF	TGTGCCAGCAGCCCCGGACGGGTCCAAAATGAAAAACTGTTTTTT
medium-sized	TRBJ2-1	TRBV4-2	-	CASSPWVLALYYNEQFF	TGTGCCAGCAGCCCCTGGGTACTAGCATTGTACTACAATGAGCAGTTCTTC
-	TRBJ2-1	TRBV19	TRBD2	CASSRTSGRGNEQFF	TGTGCCAGTAGTAGGACTAGCGGGAGAGGGAATGAGCAGTTCTTC
-	TRBJ2-3	TRBV20-1	-	CSATNTDTQYF	TGCAGTGCCACGAACACAGATACGCAGTATTTT
-	TRBJ1-3	TRBV9	-	CASSPSGGEGNTIYF	TGTGCCAGCAGCCCATCGGGGGGGGAGGGAAACACCATATATTTT
-	TRBJ1-5	TRBV7-9	-	CASSPIGPWAYQPQHF	TGTGCCAGCAGCCCCATTGGCCCTTGGGCCTATCAGCCCCAGCATTTT
-	TRBJ1-1	TRBV2	-	CASSEVIAFF	TGTGCCAGCAGTGAAGTAATAGCTTTCTTT
-	TRBJ1-5	TRBV6-1	-	CASSQQLDSNQPQHF	TGTGCCAGCAGTCAACAGCTCGATAGCAATCAGCCCCAGCATTTT
once	TRBJ2-1	TRBV19	-	CASSISENEQFF	TGTGCCAGTAGTATTAGTGAAAATGAGCAGTTCTTC
-	TRBJ2-7	TRBV28	-	CASSLGGNYEQYF	TGTGCCAGCAGTTTGGGCGGGAACTACGAGCAGTACTTC
-	TRBJ2-5	TRBV5-5	-	CASSFRVSSVRQETQYF	TGTGCCAGCAGCTTTCGGGTTAGCTCGGTGAGGCAGGAGACCCAGTACTTC
-	TRBJ2-2	TRBV5-3	-	CARRPSGISNTGELFF	TGTGCCAGAAGACCCAGTGGGATATCGAACACCGGGGAGCTGTTTTTT
-	TRBJ1-2	TRBV6-1	-	CASSEALGYGYTF	TGTGCCAGCAGTGAAGCGCTAGGGTATGGCTACACCTTC
-	TRBJ1-5	TRBV29-1	TRBD1	CSVEGRGRWDVNQPQHF	TGCAGCGTTGAGGGCAGGGGGCGCTGGGACGTCAATCAGCCCCAGCATTTT
-	TRBJ2-7	TRBV12-5	-	CASAPTGSPNEQYF	TGTGCTAGTGCCCCCACAGGGTCGCCTAACGAGCAGTACTTC
medium-sized	TRBJ2-7	TRBV6-1	-	CASSWGERQYF	TGTGCCAGCAGTTGGGGGGAAAGGCAGTACTTC
few	TRBJ2-3	TRBV6-6	TRBD1	CASSRTGGWMLDTQYF	TGTGCCAGCAGCCGGACAGGGGGATGGATGCTGGATACGCAGTATTTT
-	TRBJ1-2	TRBV6-1	-	CASSERGRANYGYTF	TGTGCCAGCAGTGAACGGGGGCGGGCTAACTATGGCTACACCTTC
-	TRBJ2-6	TRBV18	TRBD1	CASSPGTGTGANVLTF	TGTGCCAGCTCACCCGGGACAGGAACTGGGGCCAACGTCCTGACTTTC
-	TRBJ1-2	TRBV19	-	CASSPGANYGYTF	TGTGCCAGTAGTCCTGGAGCTAACTATGGCTACACCTTC
-	TRBJ2-2	TRBV5-4	-	CASSQGGKNTGELFF	TGTGCCAGCAGCCAAGGGGGAAAAAACACCGGGGAGCTGTTTTTT
-	TRBJ2-3	TRBV4-1	-	CASSQDQDPATDTQYF	TGCGCCAGCAGCCAAGATCAAGATCCGGCTACAGATACGCAGTATTTT
few	TRBJ1-1	TRBV18	-	CASSPLGQGTEAFF	TGTGCCAGCTCACCACTAGGGCAGGGCACTGAAGCTTTCTTT
-	TRBJ1-2	TRBV5-1	TRBD1	CASSFGGTVSSPINYGYTF	TGCGCCAGCAGCTTCGGCGGGACAGTATCTTCGCCCATTAACTATGGCTACACCTTC
-	TRBJ2-5	TRBV15	TRBD1	CATSDGTGGVETQYF	TGTGCCACCAGCGATGGAACAGGGGGTGTAGAGACCCAGTACTTC
-	TRBJ1-1	TRBV4-1	-	CASSQDRSGNTEAFF	TGCGCCAGCAGCCAAGATAGATCCGGGAACACTGAAGCTTTCTTT
-	TRBJ2-7	TRBV4-1	-	CASSLRLLEDEQYF	TGCGCCAGCAGCCTCCGACTCCTCGAGGACGAGCAGTACTTC
-	TRBJ1-5	TRBV18	-	CASSSTPSAPQHF	TGTGCCAGCTCAAGCACCCCTTCGGCGCCCCAGCATTTT